This entry is about one T cell receptor (beta chain). Antigen specificity is unknown. Sequencing used immunoSEQ multiplex PCR; TCRdb keeps in-frame clones, though not all of them. The sample consists of some 61,000 clones, about 86% of them appearing once. The data were taken from a study of a mutant IDH1 vaccine in newly diagnosed glioma. The wider study: Patients previously underwent radiotherapy, temozolomide, or both, and most underwent both.

The length of the CDR3 is 17 residues. V lost 1 base, J lost 9 bases, and 22 bases lay in between. Germline-derived CDR1 and CDR2 are MGHRA and YSYEKL. Points from the study as a whole: There seemed to be no relation between pseudoprogression and changes in top peripheral T cell clonotypes.

Time point of the sample: baseline, week 1 (first vaccination visit). Treatment reported: pre-vaccination baseline after standard-of-care therapy. The specimen comprised PBMCs, sampled from a glioma patient treated with radiotherapy, temozolomide or both. This TCR was sampled from a man aged 25 to 40 with glioma. The chain is built from TRBV4-1 and TRBJ2-1; the D gene is possibly TRBD2 (8 bases). The CDR3 bases are TGCGCCAGCAGCCAAGTTCCAACGCGGGGGGCAGGGGGTGAGCAGTTCTTC. Residues: CASSQVPTRGAGGEQFF.